The 16 T cell receptor beta chains presented below share a single source sample, sequenced in a study of CD8 T cells in Susac syndrome. With random hexamers, reverse transcription was performed on roughly 0.45 to 1 ug of RNA. TCRdb redid the calling of the immunoSEQ multiplex PCR reads with MiXCR, one entry per CDR3 protein. The sample carries approximately 190,000 distinct CDR3 sequences, over 90% recorded once. Sequenced sample: CD8+ T cells from PBMCs. Receptor source: a human donor with Susac syndrome.

This rearrangement joins TRBV6-5 to TRBJ1-5, with 10 bases that match TRBD1. The CDR3 runs 15 residues. CDR1 and CDR2 (germline): MNHEY, SVGAGI. V lost 0 bases and J lost 7; bases outside the gene matches: 3. DNA of the CDR3: TGTGCCAGCAGTTACTCAGGACAGGGGGACCAGCCCCAGCATTTT. It is translated as CASSYSGQGDQPQHF.

V gene TRBV19 combines with J gene TRBJ1-5; perhaps TRBD1 as D (5 bases). The germline V gene has CDR1 LNHDA and CDR2 SQIVND (reference sequence). CDR3 length: 14 residues. V gave up 7 bases and J gave up 6 bases, with 16 bases separating them. The CDR3 sequence is CASKVRELSQPQHF. In nucleotides, the CDR3 is TGTGCCAGTAAAGTCAGGGAGCTTAGTCAGCCCCAGCATTTT.

This sequence joins TRBV5-1 and TRBJ2-7; weak D call: TRBD2 (6 bases). CDR1 SGHRS and CDR2 YFSETQ come from the germline V gene. Trimming removed 5 bases at V and 7 bases at J, with 19 bases between. The CDR3 runs to 14 residues. CDR3 region: CASRSAGPGGEQYF. The CDR3 nucleotides read TGCGCCAGCAGATCGGCAGGGCCTGGGGGGGAGCAGTACTTC. Based on the CDR3 plus reference TRBV5-1 and TRBJ2-7, the full variable domain is KAGVTQTPRYLIKTRGQQVTLSCSPISGHRSVSWYQQTPGQGLQFLFEYFSETQRNKGNFPGRFSGRQFSNSRSEMNVSTLELGDSALYLCASRSAGPGGEQYFGPGTRLTVT.

V usage is TRBV15 and J usage is TRBJ1-1; perhaps TRBD1 as D (5 bases). Trimming took 7 bases from V and 4 from J, leaving 10 bases between them. The CDR3 length is 12 residues. Per the germline V gene, CDR1 is LNHNV and CDR2 is YYDKDF (reference sequence). CDR3 sequence reads: CATKGPVTEAFF. The DNA of the CDR3 is TGTGCCACCAAGGGACCAGTCACTGAAGCTTTCTTT.

The chain employs TRBV27 and TRBJ2-5, with D uncertain. From germline, CDR1 is MNHEY and CDR2 SMNVEV (reference sequence). Deletions cut 3 bases from V and 7 bases from J, with 9 bases between. This CDR3 has 12 amino acids. The CDR3 region has the DNA TGTGCCAGCAGTTTCCCCGCTGGGACCCAGTACTTC. This gives the protein CASSFPAGTQYF.

The V and J genes are TRBV29-1 and TRBJ2-1, with 8 bases fitting TRBD1. Germline V gene lookup returns CDR1 SQVTM and CDR2 ANQGSEA. Unmatched junction bases numbered 4, after V lost 4 bases and J lost 2 bases. This CDR3 is 14 amino acids long. The CDR3 DNA follows: TGCAGCGTTGTTAACAGGGGGACCTACAATGAGCAGTTCTTC. Translation gives CSVVNRGTYNEQFF.

J is TRBJ2-6 and V is TRBV15; TRBD1 matches at 7 bases. The CDR3 runs 17 residues. Germline values: CDR1 LNHNV, CDR2 YYDKDF (reference sequence). V lost 0 bases, J lost 0 bases, and 2 bases stayed unmatched. The CDR3 loop reads CATSREDRVSGANVLTF. The CDR3 DNA is TGTGCCACCAGCAGAGAAGACAGGGTCTCTGGGGCCAACGTCCTGACTTTC.

About this clonotype: Germline is not matched at one junction end, which may reflect a read error. The chain couples TRBV6-2 or TRBV6-3 to TRBJ1-1; 7 bases line up with TRBD1. The CDR3 consists of 13 residues. Germline loops: CDR1 MNHEY, CDR2 SVGEGT. CDR3 DNA: TGTGCCAGCAGGCTACAGGGGAACGCTGAAGCTTTCTTT. It encodes CASRLQGNAEAFF.

The chain couples TRBV28 to TRBJ2-3; D is uncertain. The V end was cut by 3 bases, the J end by 2 bases, with 12 bases between. The CDR3 is 15 amino acids. The germline V gene has CDR1 MDHEN and CDR2 SYDVKM. For the CDR3, the DNA is TGTGCCAGCAGTTTTCTTGGTCCGCTCACAGATACGCAGTATTTT. Translating gives CASSFLGPLTDTQYF.

V and J are TRBV4-1 and TRBJ2-1; 9 bases are a match to TRBD1. Per the germline V gene, CDR1 is MGHRA and CDR2 is YSYEKL. CDR3 length: 15 amino acids. Trimming cost V 5 bases and J 9 bases; bases outside gene matches: 11. In nucleotides, the CDR3 is TGCGCCAGCAGCGGCCGACAGGGGGAAGTCTTTGAGCAGTTCTTC. Its protein product is CASSGRQGEVFEQFF.

V gene TRBV4-1 combines with J gene TRBJ1-1; unclear D gene. CDR3 length equals 14 residues. Trimming removed 1 base at V and 1 base at J, with 7 bases between. CDR1 and CDR2 from the germline V gene are MGHRA and YSYEKL. Here the CDR3 reads CASSQAKGNTEAFF. CDR3 DNA: TGCGCCAGCAGCCAAGCAAAGGGGAACACTGAAGCTTTCTTT.

The CDR3 region has the DNA TGTGCCAGCAGTTTAGGGGACCAGAATTCACCCCTCCACTTT. Its translation: CASSLGDQNSPLHF. This rearrangement joins TRBV27 to TRBJ1-6, with D maybe TRBD1 (5 bases). V lost 2 bases to trimming and J lost 7 bases, with 9 bases between them. CDR1 is MNHEY and CDR2 is SMNVEV in the germline V gene (reference sequence). This CDR3 contains 14 residues.

This chain links TRBV27 with TRBJ1-2; unclear D gene. Germline V CDR1 and CDR2: MNHEY, SMNVEV (reference sequence). Trimming took off 4 bases at V and 4 bases at J, with 10 bases between the two ends. This CDR3 has 13 amino acids. This chain's CDR3 is CASSSITGYGYTF. CDR3 nucleotides: TGTGCCAGCAGTTCTATCACTGGCTATGGCTACACCTTC.

CDR3 residues: CASSLGRGGYQETQYF. The DNA of the CDR3 is TGTGCCAGCAGCTTAGGACGGGGGGGATATCAAGAGACCCAGTACTTC. The rearrangement links TRBV7-3 to TRBJ2-5, with 8 bases matching TRBD2. The CDR3 totals 16 residues. J was trimmed by 2 bases and V by 2 bases; bases with no gene match: 7. Germline values: CDR1 SGHTA, CDR2 FQGTGA.

The chain combines TRBV27 with TRBJ2-1; 7 bases match TRBD2. Germline CDR1 is MNHEY and CDR2 is SMNVEV (reference sequence). The CDR3 length is 14 residues. The V gene end was trimmed by 5 bases and the J gene end by 0 bases; junction bases not matched to a gene: 1. In DNA, the CDR3 is TGTGCCAGCAGTCGCGGGGGCTCCTACAATGAGCAGTTCTTC. Translating it yields CASSRGGSYNEQFF.

CDR3 loop: CASRRQGGYTF. CDR3 coding DNA: TGTGCCAGCAGGAGACAGGGGGGCTACACCTTC. The chain couples TRBV6-5 to TRBJ1-2; TRBD1 aligns across 8 bases. Germline V gene sequence: CDR1 MNHEY, CDR2 SVGAGI. This CDR3 spans 11 amino acids. V lost 6 bases to trimming and J lost 8 bases; unmatched junction nucleotides: 2.